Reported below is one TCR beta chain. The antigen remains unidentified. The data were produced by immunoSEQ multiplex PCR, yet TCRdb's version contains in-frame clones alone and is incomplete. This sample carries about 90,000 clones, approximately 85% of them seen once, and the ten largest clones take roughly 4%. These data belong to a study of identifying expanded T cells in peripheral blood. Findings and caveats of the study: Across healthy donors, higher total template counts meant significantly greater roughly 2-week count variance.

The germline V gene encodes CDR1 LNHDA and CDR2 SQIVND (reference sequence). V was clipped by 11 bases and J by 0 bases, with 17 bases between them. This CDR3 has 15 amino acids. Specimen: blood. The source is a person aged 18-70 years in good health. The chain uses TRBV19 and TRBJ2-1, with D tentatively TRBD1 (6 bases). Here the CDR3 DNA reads TGTGCCTCGAGGGGACACCCTAGCTCCTACAATGAGCAGTTCTTC. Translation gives CASRGHPSSYNEQFF.